What follows are 7 T cell receptor beta chains derived from one specimen sequenced in a study of molecular identifiers for immune sequencing clone quantification. TCRdb called the PCR reads again in MiXCR, with one record for every CDR3 protein. The sample holds tens of thousands of distinct CDR3 sequences, around 33% seen once. Sequencing input: naive CD8+ T cells from blood, with Jurkat cell RNA spiked in. Subset given: FACS-sorted CD8+CD4-CCR7+CD45RA+ naive T cells. The receptors derive from a human donor in good health. Some libraries in this study had Jurkat cell RNA spiked in.

As concerns this clonotype: Since a much larger clone is just one base distant, this may be a read error. V and J are TRBV7-8 and TRBJ2-5; 7 bases map to TRBD2. CDR3 length: 18 amino acids. CDR1 is SGHVS and CDR2 is FQNEAQ in the germline V gene. The CDR3 region is CASSSSVRLALLKETRYF. CDR3 bases: TGTGCCAGCAGTTCATCAGTTCGACTAGCCCTCCTAAAAGAGACCCGGTACTTC.

The genes are TRBV28 and TRBJ2-7, with 9 positions matching TRBD2. Germline V lookup: CDR1 MDHEN, CDR2 SYDVKM. The CDR3 is 14 residues long. V lost 7 bases to trimming and J lost 2 bases; unmatched junction nucleotides: 6. The CDR3, as DNA: TGTGCCAGCAATTCCCTAGCGGGGCCCTACGAGCAGTACTTC. Translated, it gives CASNSLAGPYEQYF.

The chain carries TRBV7-9 and TRBJ2-5; D uncertain. The CDR3 covers 13 residues. The germline V gene encodes CDR1 SEHNR and CDR2 FQNEAQ (reference sequence). V gave up 3 bases and J gave up 4 bases, with 9 bases separating them. The CDR3 DNA reads TGTGCCAGCAGCTTTTGGGAAAGAGAGACCCAGTACTTC. This translates into CASSFWERETQYF.

Ten or more counts support this clonotype. V gene TRBV7-8 combines with J gene TRBJ2-4, with TRBD1 as a possible D gene (6 bases). Germline V gives CDR1 SGHVS, CDR2 FQNEAQ. The CDR3 runs to 16 residues. V was trimmed by 10 bases and J by 0 bases, leaving 19 bases between them. The DNA of the CDR3 is TGTGCCACCACAAAGACAGGACGGTTAGCCAAAAACATTCAGTACTTC. Amino acid sequence: CATTKTGRLAKNIQYF.

In regard to this clonotype: A read error may produce the germline difference seen at one junction end. The chain has TRBV7-9 and TRBJ2-7, with D unclear. This CDR3 is 14 amino acids long. Germline loops: CDR1 SEHNR, CDR2 FQNEAQ (reference sequence). The CDR3 DNA reads as TGTGCCCGCAGCTTAGCTTGGCCCGACTACGAGCAGTACTTC. Its translation: CARSLAWPDYEQYF.

This clonotype was counted at least ten times. The J gene is TRBJ1-5, the V gene TRBV7-9; D ambiguous. Trimming pared 3 bases from V and 1 base from J, leaving 1 base between. The CDR3 runs 12 residues. Germline V lookup: CDR1 SEHNR, CDR2 FQNEAQ (reference sequence). The CDR3 DNA reads as TGTGCCAGCAGCTTCAGCAATCAGCCCCAGCATTTT. Its protein is CASSFSNQPQHF.

About this clonotype itself: A clone one base away is much larger, so this may be a read error. The conserved closing phenylalanine or tryptophan is absent in this CDR3, likely reflecting a read error. The V call is TRBV4-3, the J call TRBJ2-3; D might be TRBD2 (5 bases). Germline loops: CDR1 LGHNA, CDR2 YSLEER. V was trimmed by 1 base and J by 4 bases, leaving 9 bases between them. CDR3 length: 14 amino acids. The DNA of the CDR3 is TGCGCCAGCAGCCAAGGTATTAGCGCAGATACGCAGTATTCT. Translating it yields CASSQGISADTQYS.